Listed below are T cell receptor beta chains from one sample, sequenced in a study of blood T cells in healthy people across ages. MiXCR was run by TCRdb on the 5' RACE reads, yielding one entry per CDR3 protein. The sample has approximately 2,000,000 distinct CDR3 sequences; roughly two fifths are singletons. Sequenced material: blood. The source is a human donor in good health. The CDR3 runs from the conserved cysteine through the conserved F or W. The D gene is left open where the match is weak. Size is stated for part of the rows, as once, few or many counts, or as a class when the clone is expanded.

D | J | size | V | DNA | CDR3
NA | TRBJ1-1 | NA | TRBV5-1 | TGCGCCAGCAGCTTGGGAGGACAGTCTTCTGAAGCTTTCTTT | CASSLGGQSSEAFF
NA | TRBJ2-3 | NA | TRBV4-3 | TGCGCCAGCAGCCAAGATAGGGGGGGCGAAGGCACAGATACGCAGTATTTT | CASSQDRGGEGTDTQYF
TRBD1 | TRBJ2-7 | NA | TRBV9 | TGTGCCAGCAGCGAGAAACAGGGGAGCGACGAGCAGTACTTC | CASSEKQGSDEQYF
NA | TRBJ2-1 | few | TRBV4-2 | TGTGCCAGCAGCCAAGATGGGACACAAAGCTCCTACAATGAGCAGTTCTTC | CASSQDGTQSSYNEQFF
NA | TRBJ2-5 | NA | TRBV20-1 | TGCAGTGCTAGTAGTTGGGAGACCCAGTACTTC | CSASSWETQYF
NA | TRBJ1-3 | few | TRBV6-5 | TGTGCCAGCAGTTCATGGGGACGGGGAAACACCATATATTTT | CASSSWGRGNTIYF
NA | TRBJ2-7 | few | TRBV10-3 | TGTGCCACCGCGAGCGGAGTCTACGAGCAGTACTTC | CATASGVYEQYF
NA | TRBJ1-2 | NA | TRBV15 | TGTGCCACCAGCAGCGACATGGGGGGGCTTTCTTTTGGCTACACCTTC | CATSSDMGGLSFGYTF
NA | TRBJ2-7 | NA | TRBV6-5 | TGTGCCAGCACCCGAGACGTGAATCACTACGAGCAGTACTTC | CASTRDVNHYEQYF
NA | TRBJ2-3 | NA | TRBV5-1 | TGCGCCAGCAGCTTGTCAGGACAGACCACAGATACGCAGTATTTT | CASSLSGQTTDTQYF
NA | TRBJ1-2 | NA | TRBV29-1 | TGCAGCGCCTTTGGGGGATATACAGGAGGGGGCTACACCTTC | CSAFGGYTGGGYTF
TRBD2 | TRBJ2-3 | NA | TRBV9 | TGTGCCAGCAGCGTCGGGGGGGGCGCAGATACGCAGTATTTT | CASSVGGGADTQYF
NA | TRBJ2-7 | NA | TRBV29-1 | TGCAGCGTTGGCCTGGGTCCGACTTCCTCCTACGAGCAGTACTTC | CSVGLGPTSSYEQYF
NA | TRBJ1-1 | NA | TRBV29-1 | TGCAGCGGGCAAGAGGGCGGGAACACTGAAGCTTTCTTT | CSGQEGGNTEAFF
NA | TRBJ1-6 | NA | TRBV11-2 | TGTGCCAGCAGCAATGTCCGTTCCTATAATTCACCCCTCCACTTT | CASSNVRSYNSPLHF
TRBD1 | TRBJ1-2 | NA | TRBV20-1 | TGCAGTGCTAACGACAGGGAAGCGAGGCCAGATAATAACTATGGCTACACCTTC | CSANDREARPDNNYGYTF